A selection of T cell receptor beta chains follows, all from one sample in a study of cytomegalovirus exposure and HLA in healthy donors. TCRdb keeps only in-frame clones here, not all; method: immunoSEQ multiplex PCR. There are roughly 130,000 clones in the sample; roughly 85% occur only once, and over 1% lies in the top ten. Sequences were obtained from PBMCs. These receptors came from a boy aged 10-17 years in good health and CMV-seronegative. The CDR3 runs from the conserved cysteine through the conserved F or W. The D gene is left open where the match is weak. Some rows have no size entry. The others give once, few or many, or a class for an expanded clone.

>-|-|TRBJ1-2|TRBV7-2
CASSGGGYTF
TGTGCCAGCAGCGGGGGCGGCTACACCTTC
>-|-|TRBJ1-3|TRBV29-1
CSVEVRDGNTIYF
TGCAGCGTTGAAGTGCGGGATGGAAACACCATATATTTT
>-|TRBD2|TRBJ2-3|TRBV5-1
CASSWGTSGTDTQYF
TGCGCCAGCAGCTGGGGGACTAGCGGGACAGATACGCAGTATTTT
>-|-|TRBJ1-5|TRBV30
CARIAEDNQPQHF
TGTGCCCGAATCGCGGAGGACAATCAGCCCCAGCATTTT
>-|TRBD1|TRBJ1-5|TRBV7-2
CASSLGGTGIQPQHF
TGTGCCAGCAGCTTAGGCGGGACAGGGATTCAGCCCCAGCATTTT
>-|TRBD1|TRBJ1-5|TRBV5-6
CASSRYGTAGAQPQHF
TGTGCCAGCAGCCGATACGGGACAGCGGGGGCCCAGCCCCAGCATTTT
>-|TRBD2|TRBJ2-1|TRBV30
CASRGGGIYNEQFF
TGTGCCTCCCGTGGCGGGGGGATCTACAATGAGCAGTTCTTC
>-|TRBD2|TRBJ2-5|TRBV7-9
CASSFPLAGQETQYF
TGTGCCAGCAGCTTCCCTCTAGCGGGACAAGAGACCCAGTACTTC
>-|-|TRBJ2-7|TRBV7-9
CASSLRGQPDEQYF
TGTGCCAGCAGCTTACGCGGACAGCCCGACGAGCAGTACTTC
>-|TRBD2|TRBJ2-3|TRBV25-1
CASSELGGRTTQYF
TGTGCCAGCAGTGAATTGGGAGGGCGCACTACGCAGTATTTT
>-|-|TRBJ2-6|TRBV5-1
CASSIRGSGANVLTF
TGCGCCAGCAGCATAAGGGGGTCTGGGGCCAACGTCCTGACTTTC
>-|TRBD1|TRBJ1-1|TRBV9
CASSEGNRGSTEAFF
TGTGCCAGCAGCGAAGGGAACAGGGGGAGTACTGAAGCTTTCTTT
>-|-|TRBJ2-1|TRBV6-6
CASCSDPTNEQFF
TGTGCCAGCTGTAGCGACCCTACCAATGAGCAGTTCTTC
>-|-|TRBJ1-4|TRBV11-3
CASSPGPIFEKLFF
TGTGCCAGCAGTCCAGGGCCGATCTTCGAAAAACTGTTTTTT
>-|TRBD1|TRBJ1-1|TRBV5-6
CASSPTGGDTEAFF
TGTGCCAGCAGCCCTACAGGGGGAGACACTGAAGCTTTCTTT
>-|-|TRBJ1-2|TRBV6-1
CAIRRDVPVYGYTF
TGTGCCATACGGCGGGACGTTCCCGTCTATGGCTACACCTTC
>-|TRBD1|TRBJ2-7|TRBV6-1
CATEPYDRDYEQYF
TGTGCCACCGAACCCTACGACAGGGACTACGAGCAGTACTTC
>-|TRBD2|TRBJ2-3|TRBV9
CASSVGTSGVTDTQYF
TGTGCCAGCAGCGTCGGGACTAGCGGAGTCACAGATACGCAGTATTTT
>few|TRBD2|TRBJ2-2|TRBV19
CASSIGGLVGANTGELFF
TGTGCCAGTAGTATTGGGGGACTAGTCGGGGCGAACACCGGGGAGCTGTTTTTT
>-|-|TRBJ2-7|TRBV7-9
CASSPIPAGYEQYF
TGTGCCAGCAGCCCCATCCCGGCGGGGTACGAGCAGTACTTC
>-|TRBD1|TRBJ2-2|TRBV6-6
CASSYWTGKGTGELFF
TGTGCCAGCAGTTACTGGACAGGGAAGGGAACCGGGGAGCTGTTTTTT
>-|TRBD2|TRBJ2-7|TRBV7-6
CASSHIIAGVYEQYF
TGTGCCAGCAGCCACATTATAGCGGGGGTATACGAGCAGTACTTC
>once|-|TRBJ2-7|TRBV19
CASSVAVAYEQYF
TGTGCCAGTAGTGTGGCAGTGGCCTACGAGCAGTACTTC
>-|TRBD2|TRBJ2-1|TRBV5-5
CASSFGAGGGRNEQFF
TGTGCCAGCAGCTTCGGGGCCGGGGGGGGTAGGAATGAGCAGTTCTTC
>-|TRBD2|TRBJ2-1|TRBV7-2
CASSRVAGDYNEQFF
TGTGCCAGCAGCCGGGTAGCGGGGGACTACAATGAGCAGTTCTTC
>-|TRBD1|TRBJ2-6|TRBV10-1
CASPRSGQGTVGANVLTF
TGCGCCAGCCCCAGGTCGGGACAGGGGACTGTGGGGGCCAACGTCCTGACTTTC